The clone carrying this T cell receptor (beta chain) has more than one count but fewer than ten. Antigen: not known. Per germline, CDR1 SGHRS and CDR2 YFSETQ. V trimming: 4 bases; J trimming: 0 bases; junction bases outside the gene matches: 9. The CDR3 has 17 amino acids. The sample is drawn from a study of cytomegalovirus exposure and HLA in healthy donors. Study outcomes and limitations: Per published reports, the classifier diagnosed cytomegalovirus status with high specificity and sensitivity. In vitro checks showed that a few CMV-associated chains really do target CMV antigens. Rarity marked most TCR sequences, yet some public TCRs occurred in many donors.

The table came from immunoSEQ multiplex PCR; TCRdb's copy has only in-frame clones and leaves some out. Of under 200,000 clones detected, 89% appear once; the ten largest clones hold about a tenth. These donors were members of the approximately 110-subject validation cohort, a group separate from the approximately 670-subject first cohort. This clonotype was sampled from a woman aged 18-29 years in good health and CMV-seropositive. Sequencing was done on a sample of PBMCs. The V call is TRBV5-1, the J call TRBJ1-4; the match to TRBD1 covers 7 bases. CDR3 in DNA: TGCGCCAGCAGCCCGGAGGGCACAGGGGCAACTAATGAAAAACTGTTTTTT. Translation: CASSPEGTGATNEKLFF.